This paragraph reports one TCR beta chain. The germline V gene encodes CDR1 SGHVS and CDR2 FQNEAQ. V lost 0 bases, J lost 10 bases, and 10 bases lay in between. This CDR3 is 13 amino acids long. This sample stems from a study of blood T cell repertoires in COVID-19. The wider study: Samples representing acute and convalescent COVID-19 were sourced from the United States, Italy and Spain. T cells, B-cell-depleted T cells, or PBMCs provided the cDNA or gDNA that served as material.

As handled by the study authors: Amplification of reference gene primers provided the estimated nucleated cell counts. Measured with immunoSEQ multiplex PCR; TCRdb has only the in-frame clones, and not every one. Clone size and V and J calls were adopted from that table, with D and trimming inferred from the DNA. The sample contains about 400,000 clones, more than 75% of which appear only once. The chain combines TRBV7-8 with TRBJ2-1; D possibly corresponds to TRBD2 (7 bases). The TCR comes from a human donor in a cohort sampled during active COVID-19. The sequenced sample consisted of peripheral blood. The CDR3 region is CASSLAGGREQFF. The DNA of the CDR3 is TGTGCCAGCAGCTTAGCGGGGGGGCGAGAGCAGTTCTTC.